Listed below are T cell receptor beta chains from one sample, sequenced in a study of CD8 T cells in Susac syndrome. MiXCR, applied by TCRdb to the immunoSEQ multiplex PCR reads, yields one record per CDR3 protein. The sample shows 150,000 to 200,000 distinct CDR3 sequences, approximately 93% of them seen only once. The specimen was CD4+ T cells from PBMCs. The receptors here all came from a human donor with multiple sclerosis. The CDR3 runs from the conserved cysteine through the conserved F or W. D genes are given only for firm matches.

15	TRBV6-5	TRBD2	TRBJ2-7	CASSPRTSGRDEQYF
13	TRBV25-1	NA	TRBJ1-3	CASKRNAGNTIYF
16	TRBV3-1	TRBD1	TRBJ1-2	CASSQDRGTVNYGYTF
14	TRBV3-1	TRBD1	TRBJ2-1	CASSLQDRGWEQFF
15	TRBV12-3/TRBV12-4	NA	TRBJ1-1	CASSPGGTRNTEAFF
15	TRBV6-2/TRBV6-3	TRBD2	TRBJ2-1	CASSRTSGNYNEQFF
11	TRBV23-1	NA	TRBJ1-5	CASSGNQPQHF
14	TRBV7-9	NA	TRBJ1-4	CASSHGGRGEKLFF
15	TRBV27	NA	TRBJ2-7	CASRVELGGTYEQYF
13	TRBV4-3	NA	TRBJ2-5	CASSQVLGETQYF
14	TRBV12-5	NA	TRBJ1-2	CASGPSGRYYGYTF